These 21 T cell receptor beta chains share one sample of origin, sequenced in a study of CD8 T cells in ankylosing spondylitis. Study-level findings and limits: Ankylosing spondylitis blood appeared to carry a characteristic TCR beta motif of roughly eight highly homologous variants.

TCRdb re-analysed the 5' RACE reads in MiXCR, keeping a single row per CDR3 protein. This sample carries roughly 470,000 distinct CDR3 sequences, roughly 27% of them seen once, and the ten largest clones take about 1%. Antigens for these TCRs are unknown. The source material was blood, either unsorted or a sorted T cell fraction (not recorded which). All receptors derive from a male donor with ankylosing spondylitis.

DNA for the CDR3: TGTGCCACCAGCAGAAGGTGGGAAACTAACTATGGCTACACCTTC. It specifies CATSRRWETNYGYTF. The chain couples TRBV15 to TRBJ1-2; D not certain. Germline lookup yields CDR1 LNHNV and CDR2 YYDKDF (reference sequence). CDR3 length: 15 amino acids. V was cut by 2 bases and J by 0 bases, with 10 bases left in between.

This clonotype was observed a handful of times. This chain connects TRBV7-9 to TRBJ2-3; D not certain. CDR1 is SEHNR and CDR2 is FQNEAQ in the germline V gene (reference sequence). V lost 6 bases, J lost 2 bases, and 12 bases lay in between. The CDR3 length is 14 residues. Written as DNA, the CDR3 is TGTGCCAGCAGGCCGTCGCTTCTCACAGATACGCAGTATTTT. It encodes CASRPSLLTDTQYF.

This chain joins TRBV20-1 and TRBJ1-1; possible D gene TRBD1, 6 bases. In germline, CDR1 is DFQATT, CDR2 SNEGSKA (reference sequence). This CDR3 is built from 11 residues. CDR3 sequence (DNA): TGCAATTTACAGGGAGACACTGAAGCTTTCTTT. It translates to CNLQGDTEAFF.

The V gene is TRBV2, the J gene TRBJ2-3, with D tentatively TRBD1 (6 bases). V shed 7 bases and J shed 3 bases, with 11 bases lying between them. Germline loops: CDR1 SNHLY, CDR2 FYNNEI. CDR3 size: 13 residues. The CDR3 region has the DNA TGTGCCAGCAATTACAGGGAAACAGATACGCAGTATTTT. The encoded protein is CASNYRETDTQYF.

The CDR3 DNA reads TGCGCCAGCAGTGAGTCTACAGGGACAACCGGGGAGCTGTTTTTT. Protein product: CASSESTGTTGELFF. The V and J genes are TRBV10-2 and TRBJ2-2, with D possibly being TRBD1 (6 bases). V lost 0 bases, J lost 5 bases, and 10 bases lay in between. The germline V gene encodes CDR1 WSHSY and CDR2 SAAADI. The CDR3 is 15 amino acids.

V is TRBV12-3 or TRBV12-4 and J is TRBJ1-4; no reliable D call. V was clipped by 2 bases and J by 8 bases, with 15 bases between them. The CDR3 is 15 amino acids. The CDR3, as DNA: TGTGCCAGCAGTTTATCCGGGCCCCGGCGCGAAAAACTGTTTTTT. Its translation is CASSLSGPRREKLFF.

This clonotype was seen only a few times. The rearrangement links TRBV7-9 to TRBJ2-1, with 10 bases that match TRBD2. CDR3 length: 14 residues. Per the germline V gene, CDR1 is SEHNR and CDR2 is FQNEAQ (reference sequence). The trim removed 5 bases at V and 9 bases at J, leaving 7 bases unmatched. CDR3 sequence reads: CASSPQREGPEQFF. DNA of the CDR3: TGTGCCAGCAGCCCCCAGCGGGAGGGCCCTGAGCAGTTCTTC.

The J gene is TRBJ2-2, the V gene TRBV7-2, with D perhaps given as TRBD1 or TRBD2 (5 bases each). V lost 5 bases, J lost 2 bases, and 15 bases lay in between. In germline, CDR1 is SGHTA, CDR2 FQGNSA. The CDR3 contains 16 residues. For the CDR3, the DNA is TGTGCCAGCAGCGTCCCCGGGACGACCAACACCGGGGAGCTGTTTTTT. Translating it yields CASSVPGTTNTGELFF.

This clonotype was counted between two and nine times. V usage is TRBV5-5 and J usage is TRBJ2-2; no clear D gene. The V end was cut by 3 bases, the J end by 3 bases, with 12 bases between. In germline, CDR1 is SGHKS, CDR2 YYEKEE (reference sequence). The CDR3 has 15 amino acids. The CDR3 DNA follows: TGTGCCAGCAGCTCAAGGGCTCCGGACACCGGGGAGCTGTTTTTT. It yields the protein CASSSRAPDTGELFF.

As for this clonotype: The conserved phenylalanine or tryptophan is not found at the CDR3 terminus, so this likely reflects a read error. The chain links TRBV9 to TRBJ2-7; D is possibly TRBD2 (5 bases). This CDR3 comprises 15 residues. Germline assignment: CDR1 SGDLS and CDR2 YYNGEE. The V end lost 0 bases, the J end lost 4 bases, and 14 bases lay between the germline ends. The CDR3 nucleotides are TGTGCCAGCAGCGTAGATCTAGCACCAACATACGAGCAGTACATC. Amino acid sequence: CASSVDLAPTYEQYI.

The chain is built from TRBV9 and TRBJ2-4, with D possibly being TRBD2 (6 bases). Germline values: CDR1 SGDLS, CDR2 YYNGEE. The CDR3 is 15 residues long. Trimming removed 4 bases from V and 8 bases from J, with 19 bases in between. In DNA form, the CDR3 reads TGTGCCAGCAGCCGCGAAGTCCCCCCGGGAGACATTCAGTACTTC. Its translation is CASSREVPPGDIQYF. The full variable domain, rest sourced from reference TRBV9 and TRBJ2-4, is DSGVTQTPKHLITATGQRVTLRCSPRSGDLSVYWYQQSLDQGLQFLIQYYNGEERAKGNILERFSAQQFPDLHSELNLSSLELGDSALYFCASSREVPPGDIQYFGAGTRLSVL.

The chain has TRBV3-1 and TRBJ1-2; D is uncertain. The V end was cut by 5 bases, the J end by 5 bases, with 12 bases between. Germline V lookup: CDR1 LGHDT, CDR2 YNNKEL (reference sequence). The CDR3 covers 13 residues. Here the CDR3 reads CASSVGSRYGYTF. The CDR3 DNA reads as TGTGCCAGCAGCGTTGGATCTCGGTATGGCTACACCTTC.

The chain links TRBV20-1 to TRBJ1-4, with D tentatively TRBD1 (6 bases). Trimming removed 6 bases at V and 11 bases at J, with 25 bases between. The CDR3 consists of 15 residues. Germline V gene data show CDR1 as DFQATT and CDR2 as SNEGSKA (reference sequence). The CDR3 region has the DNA TGCAGTGCGTCCCGGGGGGCGACCACTAATCGTAAACTGTTTTTT. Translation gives CSASRGATTNRKLFF.

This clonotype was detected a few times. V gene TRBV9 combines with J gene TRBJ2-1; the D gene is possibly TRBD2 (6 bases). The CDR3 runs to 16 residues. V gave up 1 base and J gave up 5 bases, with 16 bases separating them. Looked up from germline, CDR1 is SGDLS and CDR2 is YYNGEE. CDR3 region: CASSVIGAGGHNEQFF. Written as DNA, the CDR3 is TGTGCCAGCAGCGTAATTGGAGCCGGGGGACACAATGAGCAGTTCTTC.

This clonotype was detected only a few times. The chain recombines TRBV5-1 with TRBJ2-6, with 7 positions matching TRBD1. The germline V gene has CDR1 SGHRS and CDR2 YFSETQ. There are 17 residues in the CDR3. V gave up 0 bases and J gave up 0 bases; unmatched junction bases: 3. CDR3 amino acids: CASSLAGQSSGANVLTF. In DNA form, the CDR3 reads TGCGCCAGCAGCTTGGCGGGACAGTCCTCTGGGGCCAACGTCCTGACTTTC.

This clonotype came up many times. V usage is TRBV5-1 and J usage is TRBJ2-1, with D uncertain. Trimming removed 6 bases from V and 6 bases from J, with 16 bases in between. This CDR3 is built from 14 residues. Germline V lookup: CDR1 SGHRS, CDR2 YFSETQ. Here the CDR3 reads CASNDIEYFNEQFF. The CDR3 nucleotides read TGCGCCAGCAACGACATCGAGTATTTCAATGAGCAGTTCTTC.

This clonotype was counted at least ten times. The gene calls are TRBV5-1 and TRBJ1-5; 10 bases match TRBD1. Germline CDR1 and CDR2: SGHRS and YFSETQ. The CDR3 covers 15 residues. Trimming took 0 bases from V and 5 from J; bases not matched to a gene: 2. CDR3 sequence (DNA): TGCGCCAGCAGCTTGGACGGACAGGGGGATCAGCCCCAGCATTTT. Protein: CASSLDGQGDQPQHF.

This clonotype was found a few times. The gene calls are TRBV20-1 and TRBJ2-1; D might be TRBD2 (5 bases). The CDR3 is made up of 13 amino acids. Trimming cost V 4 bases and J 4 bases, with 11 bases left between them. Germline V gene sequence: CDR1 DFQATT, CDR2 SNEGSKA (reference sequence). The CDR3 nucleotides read TGCAGTGCTACTGGAGGTATATACAATGAGCAGTTCTTC. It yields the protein CSATGGIYNEQFF.

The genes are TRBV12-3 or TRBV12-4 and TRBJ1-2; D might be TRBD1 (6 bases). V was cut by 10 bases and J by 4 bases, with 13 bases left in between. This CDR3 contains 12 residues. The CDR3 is CAILDRTYGYTF. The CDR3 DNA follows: TGTGCCATCCTAGACAGGACCTATGGCTACACCTTC.

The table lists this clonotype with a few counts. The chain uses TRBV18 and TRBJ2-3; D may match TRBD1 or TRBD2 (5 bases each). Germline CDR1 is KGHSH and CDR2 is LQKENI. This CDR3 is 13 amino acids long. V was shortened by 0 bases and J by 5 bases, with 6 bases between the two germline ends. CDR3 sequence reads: CASSPPGVDTQYF. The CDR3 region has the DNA TGTGCCAGCTCACCACCGGGGGTAGATACGCAGTATTTT.

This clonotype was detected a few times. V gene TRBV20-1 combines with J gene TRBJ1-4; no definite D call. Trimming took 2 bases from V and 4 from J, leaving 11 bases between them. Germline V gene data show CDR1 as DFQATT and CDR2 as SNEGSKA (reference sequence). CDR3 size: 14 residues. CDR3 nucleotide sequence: TGCAGTGCTAGACCAGGAGGGTTTAATGAAAAACTGTTTTTT. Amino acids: CSARPGGFNEKLFF.